This paragraph covers one TCR beta chain sequence. The antigen is not known. Germline-derived CDR1 and CDR2 are SGHAT and FQDESV (reference sequence). Trimming cost V 2 bases and J 2 bases, with 13 bases left between them. This CDR3 comprises 15 residues. This entry belongs to a study of blood T cells in healthy people across ages. Study-wide points: The lack of PBMC sorting stopped any conclusive naive versus antigen-experienced comparison.

A J-beta primer mix and a sample-barcoded 5' primer were used in a second PCR of roughly 7 to 12 cycles. TCRdb ran MiXCR on the 5' RACE reads and lists one entry per CDR3 protein. Among some 1.1 million distinct CDR3 sequences listed, under 40% were seen once. The rearrangement joins TRBV11-1 to TRBJ2-7; a possible D gene is TRBD1 (6 bases). The sequence came from a man in his late teens or twenties in good health. Sample: blood. DNA for the CDR3: TGTGCCAGCAGCTTATCAGGGGTCGTCACCTACGAGCAGTACTTC. This gives the protein CASSLSGVVTYEQYF.